Listed here are 26 T cell receptor beta chains from one sample, sequenced in a study of T-cell memory formation after mild COVID-19. Each CDR3 protein gets one entry after TCRdb re-called the 5' RACE reads with MiXCR. The table shows about 400,000 distinct CDR3 sequences, with more than 20% occurring only once. The material sequenced was PBMCs or a T cell subset sorted from them (not recorded which). Source of these receptors: an adult woman who had mild COVID-19 (a few samples of this study predate the infection). Cell type and time point are not known.

This clonotype was counted only a few times. V is TRBV7-6 and J is TRBJ1-5; 8 bases are a match to TRBD1. The CDR3 loop spans 22 amino acids. J was trimmed by 2 bases and V by 5 bases; bases with no gene match: 26. Germline-derived CDR1 and CDR2 are SGHVS and FNYEAQ. The CDR3 protein is CASSQGQVRLGRGRGRNQPQHF. DNA for the CDR3: TGTGCCAGCAGCCAGGGACAGGTGAGGTTGGGACGAGGCCGGGGGCGCAATCAGCCCCAGCATTTT.

There are a few counts of this clonotype. The chain recombines TRBV4-3 with TRBJ1-1; a weak D match, TRBD1 (5 bases). CDR3 length equals 15 residues. Trimming shortened V by 4 bases and J by 4 bases, and 16 bases separated the two germline ends. Germline V CDR1 and CDR2: LGHNA, YSLEER. The CDR3 coding sequence is TGCGCCAGCAGCCCGGTCTCGGTTGGGGGCACTGAAGCTTTCTTT. This gives the protein CASSPVSVGGTEAFF.

J is TRBJ2-5 and V is TRBV7-8; 8 bases align to TRBD2. The CDR3 extends over 16 amino acids. After removal of 2 bases from V and 2 bases from J, the junction contained 7 bases not matched to a gene. The V gene's germline CDR1 is SGHVS and CDR2 FQNEAQ. Here the CDR3 DNA reads TGTGCCAGCAGCTTATATGGCGGGGGGTATCAAGAGACCCAGTACTTC. Its translation is CASSLYGGGYQETQYF.

This chain links TRBV5-5 with TRBJ2-5; D possibly corresponds to TRBD1 (5 bases). This CDR3 has 13 residues. Germline CDR1 is SGHKS and CDR2 is YYEKEE (reference sequence). V dropped 4 bases and J dropped 5 bases, with 12 bases sitting between them. The CDR3 sequence is CASSQTVGETQYF. DNA for the CDR3: TGTGCCAGCAGCCAGACAGTCGGGGAGACCCAGTACTTC.

The chain carries TRBV11-2 and TRBJ2-7, with 12 bases lining up with TRBD2. J gave up 3 bases and V 6 bases, and 3 bases lay outside the gene matches. The CDR3 is 14 residues long. The germline CDR1 and CDR2 sequences are SGHAT and FQNNGV. The CDR3 is CASRMTSGGYEQYF. CDR3 bases: TGTGCCAGCAGAATGACTAGCGGGGGCTACGAGCAGTACTTC.

The CDR3, as DNA: TGTGCCAGCAGCCCCGACGAGTCCTGTACCGCCGAGCAGTACTTC. Translation: CASSPDESCTAEQYF. This chain joins TRBV21-1 and TRBJ2-7; the table's D call, TRBD1, has no DNA check behind it. TRBV21-1 is a known pseudogene. The CDR3 contains 15 residues.

J is TRBJ1-1 and V is TRBV5-1, with D perhaps matching TRBD1 (5 bases). CDR1 and CDR2 from the germline V gene are SGHRS and YFSETQ. Trimming cost V 4 bases and J 0 bases, with 19 bases left between them. This CDR3 is built from 17 residues. This CDR3 reads CASSLQGLTGLNTEAFF. The CDR3 DNA reads TGCGCCAGCAGCCTCCAGGGCCTCACCGGGTTGAACACTGAAGCTTTCTTT.

V and J are TRBV24-1 and TRBJ1-1; no clear D gene. Per the germline V gene, CDR1 is KGHDR and CDR2 is SFDVKD. There are 13 residues in the CDR3. Deletions cut 3 bases from V and 0 bases from J, with 4 bases between. Here the CDR3 DNA reads TGTGCCACCAGTGATCCCGTGAACACTGAAGCTTTCTTT. Translating gives CATSDPVNTEAFF.

In its sample, this clonotype was seen a few times. The rearrangement links TRBV6-7 to TRBJ1-2; maybe TRBD1 (5 bases). TRBV6-7 is filed as an ORF, its function uncertain. With 4 bases removed from V and 4 bases from J, the gap between germline ends came to 16 bases. CDR3 length: 15 residues. The chain's CDR3 is CASSSPIDGGYGYTF. The CDR3 nucleotides are TGTGCCAGCAGTTCCCCAATAGATGGGGGCTATGGCTACACCTTC.

This clonotype was recorded only once. V usage is TRBV6-2 or TRBV6-3 and J usage is TRBJ2-4; a weak D match, TRBD1 (7 bases). Trimming cost V 2 bases and J 7 bases, with 12 bases left between them. This CDR3 comprises 14 residues. The germline V gene encodes CDR1 MNHEY and CDR2 SVGEGT. The CDR3 nucleotides read TGTGCCAGCAGTTACAAAGCAGGGGGGAACATTCAGTACTTC. Its translation: CASSYKAGGNIQYF.

This clonotype appeared a few times. The chain couples TRBV6-5 to TRBJ2-5; tentative D call: TRBD2 (6 bases). Germline values: CDR1 MNHEY, CDR2 SVGAGI. The length of the CDR3 is 13 residues. V was shortened by 7 bases and J by 2 bases, with 11 bases between the two germline ends. DNA of the CDR3: TGTGCCAGCACGGTAGGACTACAAGAGACCCAGTACTTC. Amino acids: CASTVGLQETQYF.

The rearrangement uses TRBV30 and TRBJ2-1; TRBD2 matches 14 bases. The CDR3 length is 15 residues. The V gene end was trimmed by 3 bases and the J gene end by 4 bases; junction bases not matched to a gene: 2. The germline V gene encodes CDR1 GTSNPN and CDR2 SVGIG (reference sequence). CDR3 loop: CAWRGLAGVYNEQFF. CDR3 sequence (DNA): TGTGCCTGGAGGGGACTAGCGGGGGTGTACAATGAGCAGTTCTTC.

The rearrangement uses TRBV4-1 and TRBJ2-7; 12 positions agree with TRBD1. In germline, CDR1 is MGHRA, CDR2 YSYEKL. The V and J ends lost 4 bases and 2 bases, in that order; junction bases with no gene match: 3. The CDR3 contains 15 residues. This CDR3 is CASSRGQGATYEQYF. In nucleotides, the CDR3 is TGCGCCAGCAGCCGGGGACAGGGGGCAACCTACGAGCAGTACTTC.

This rearrangement joins TRBV4-1 to TRBJ1-1; perhaps TRBD1 as D (6 bases). Germline V gene sequence: CDR1 MGHRA, CDR2 YSYEKL. The CDR3 length is 17 residues. Trimming took off 1 base at V and 1 base at J, with 16 bases between the two ends. This chain's CDR3 is CASSQVPLQGRNTEAFF. CDR3 sequence (DNA): TGCGCCAGCAGCCAAGTTCCGCTCCAGGGGAGGAACACTGAAGCTTTCTTT.

The chain uses TRBV6-5 and TRBJ2-5; 7 bases are shared with TRBD2. Germline CDR1 and CDR2: MNHEY and SVGAGI. The length of the CDR3 is 14 residues. With 5 bases clipped from V and 2 bases from J, the junction kept 5 bases outside the gene matches. The CDR3 reads CASSVLAEQETQYF. The DNA for the CDR3 is TGTGCCAGCAGTGTCCTAGCGGAGCAAGAGACCCAGTACTTC.

This chain uses TRBV19 with TRBJ2-1; TRBD1 might be the D (6 bases). This CDR3 comprises 15 residues. V was trimmed by 6 bases and J by 4 bases, leaving 16 bases between them. The germline CDR1 and CDR2 sequences are LNHDA and SQIVND (reference sequence). The CDR3 sequence is CASSVQGFGYNEQFF. For the CDR3, the DNA is TGTGCCAGTAGCGTACAGGGATTTGGGTACAATGAGCAGTTCTTC.

The genes are TRBV7-9 and TRBJ2-2; unclear D gene. The CDR3 is made up of 14 amino acids. CDR1 is SEHNR and CDR2 is FQNEAQ in the germline V gene (reference sequence). The ends were cut back, 5 bases at V and 1 base at J, with 8 bases in the middle. CDR3 sequence: CASSPYMNTGELFF. The CDR3 coding sequence is TGTGCCAGCAGCCCTTACATGAACACCGGGGAGCTGTTTTTT.

V gene TRBV11-2 combines with J gene TRBJ1-1; D perhaps matches TRBD1 (5 bases). Germline CDR1 is SGHAT and CDR2 is FQNNGV. The CDR3 runs 14 residues. Trimming left V 2 bases short and J 2 bases short, with 9 bases between. The CDR3 bases are TGTGCCAGCAGCTTATTTACAGGCAACACTGAAGCTTTCTTT. Its translation is CASSLFTGNTEAFF.

The chain couples TRBV20-1 to TRBJ2-3; D call uncertain. V lost 6 bases to trimming and J lost 11 bases, with 30 bases between them. The germline V gene has CDR1 DFQATT and CDR2 SNEGSKA (reference sequence). CDR3 length: 16 amino acids. CDR3 sequence reads: CSAPVGGILSIKKQYF. The DNA for the CDR3 is TGCAGTGCCCCCGTCGGCGGAATTCTTTCCATAAAAAAGCAGTATTTT.

This clonotype has just a few counts. The chain is built from TRBV5-5 and TRBJ1-2, with D hard to call. This CDR3 spans 13 amino acids. The V gene lost 4 bases and the J gene lost 8 bases, with 15 bases spanning the gap. CDR1 and CDR2 from the germline V gene are SGHKS and YYEKEE (reference sequence). This CDR3 is CASSPEDLAGYTF. The CDR3 DNA reads TGTGCCAGCAGCCCAGAAGATCTTGCCGGCTACACCTTC.

The chain has TRBV7-2 and TRBJ1-2; no clear D. The germline V gene encodes CDR1 SGHTA and CDR2 FQGNSA. V lost 1 base to trimming and J lost 7 bases, with 10 bases between them. CDR3 size: 13 residues. For the CDR3, the DNA is TGTGCCAGCAGCTTAGAGGTTTGGAGTGGCTACACCTTC. Translating gives CASSLEVWSGYTF.

This clonotype was picked up a small number of times. The limits of the CDR3 on the DNA are not certain, so only TCRdb's listed CDR3 is given. The gene calls are TRBV7-5 and TRBJ2-1; the D call in the table, TRBD2, was not verified against the DNA. TRBV7-5 is a recognized pseudogene. The CDR3 is 22 amino acids long, termini counted. Here the CDR3 reads CISVSEAPGTSGKKEPYNEQFF.

This clonotype occurred a few times. The rearrangement links TRBV7-9 to TRBJ2-3; no firm D call. This CDR3 comprises 15 residues. Germline CDR1 reads SEHNR; CDR2 reads FQNEAQ (reference sequence). V gave up 2 bases and J gave up 0 bases, with 9 bases separating them. The CDR3 spells CASSLLRLSTDTQYF. Here the CDR3 DNA reads TGTGCCAGCAGCTTACTTCGACTCAGCACAGATACGCAGTATTTT.

The chain carries TRBV19 and TRBJ2-7; TRBD1 or TRBD2 may be the D gene (5 bases each). CDR1 and CDR2 from the germline V gene are LNHDA and SQIVND (reference sequence). This CDR3 spans 15 amino acids. Trimming removed 10 bases at V and 6 bases at J, with 25 bases between. The CDR3 loop is CATRTGDAARGEQYF. The CDR3 region has the DNA TGTGCCACTAGGACTGGCGACGCGGCAAGGGGCGAGCAGTACTTC.

The chain employs TRBV12-3 or TRBV12-4 and TRBJ1-5; unclear D gene. The CDR3 is 14 residues long. V was shortened by 3 bases and J by 3 bases, with 9 bases between the two germline ends. The CDR3 nucleotides read TGTGCCAGCAGTTTCCCAGGATCCAATCAGCCCCAGCATTTT. Protein product: CASSFPGSNQPQHF.

The chain carries TRBV21-1 and TRBJ2-5; the D call TRBD1 from the table was never checked on the DNA. TRBV21-1 is an annotated pseudogene. The CDR3 spans 20 residues. CDR3 region: CASSKLSAGSLGQPKETQYF. The CDR3 bases are TGTGCCAGCAGCAAACTCTCGGCGGGGAGTTTGGGACAGCCTAAAGAGACCCAGTACTTC.